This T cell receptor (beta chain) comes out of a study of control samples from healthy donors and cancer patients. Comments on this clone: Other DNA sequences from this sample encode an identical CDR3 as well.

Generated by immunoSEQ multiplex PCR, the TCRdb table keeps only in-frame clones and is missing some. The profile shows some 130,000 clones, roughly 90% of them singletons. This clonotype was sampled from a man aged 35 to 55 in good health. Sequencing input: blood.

CDR3: CASSLGGAPSDYGYTF. CDR3 DNA sequence: TGTGCCAGCAGCTTAGGAGGCGCACCGAGCGACTATGGCTACACCTTC. The chain joins TRBV7-9 to TRBJ1-2; D ambiguous. V lost 1 base and J lost 3, with 15 bases in between. Germline V CDR1 and CDR2: SEHNR, FQNEAQ (reference sequence). This CDR3 spans 16 amino acids.